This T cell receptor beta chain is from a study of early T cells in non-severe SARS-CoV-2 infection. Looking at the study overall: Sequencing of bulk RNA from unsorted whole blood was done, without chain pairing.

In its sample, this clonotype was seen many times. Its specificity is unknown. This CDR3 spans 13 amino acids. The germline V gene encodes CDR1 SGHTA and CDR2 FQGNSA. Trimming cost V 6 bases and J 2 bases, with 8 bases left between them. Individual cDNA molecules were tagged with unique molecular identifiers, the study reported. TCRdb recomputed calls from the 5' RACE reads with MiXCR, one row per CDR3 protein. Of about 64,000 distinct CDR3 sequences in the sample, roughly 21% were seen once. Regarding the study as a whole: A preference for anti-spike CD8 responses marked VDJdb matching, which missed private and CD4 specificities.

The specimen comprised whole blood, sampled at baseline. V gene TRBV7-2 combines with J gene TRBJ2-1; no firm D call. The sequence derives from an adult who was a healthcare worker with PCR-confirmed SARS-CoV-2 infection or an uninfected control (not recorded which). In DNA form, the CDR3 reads TGTGCCAGCAGTGTGGCAACCTACAATGAGCAGTTCTTC. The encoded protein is CASSVATYNEQFF.